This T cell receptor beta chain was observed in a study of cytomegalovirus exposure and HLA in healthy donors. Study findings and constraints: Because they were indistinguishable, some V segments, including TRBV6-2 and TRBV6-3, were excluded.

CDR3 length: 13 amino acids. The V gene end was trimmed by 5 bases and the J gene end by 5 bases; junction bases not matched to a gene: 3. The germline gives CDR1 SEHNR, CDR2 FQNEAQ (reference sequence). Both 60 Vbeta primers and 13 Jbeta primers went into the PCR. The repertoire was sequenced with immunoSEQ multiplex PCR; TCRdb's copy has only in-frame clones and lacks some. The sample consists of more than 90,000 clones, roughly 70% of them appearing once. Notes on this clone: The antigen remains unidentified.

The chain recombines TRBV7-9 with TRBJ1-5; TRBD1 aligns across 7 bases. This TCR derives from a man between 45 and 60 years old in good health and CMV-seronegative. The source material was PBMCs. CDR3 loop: CASSQTGDQPQHF. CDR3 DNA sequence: TGTGCCAGCAGCCAAACAGGGGATCAGCCCCAGCATTTT.